Below, 21 T cell receptor beta chains from the same sample are listed, as sequenced in a study of graft-versus-host responses after intestinal transplantation. Data came from immunoSEQ multiplex PCR; TCRdb stores just in-frame clones and leaves some out. This table holds about 12,000 clones, roughly 93% found once. The sequencing used PBMCs, collected around 3 years after intestinal transplantation. All receptors come from a human patient who received an intestinal transplant, so some T cells may come from the graft donor.

The V gene is TRBV4-1, the J gene TRBJ2-3; TRBD2 matches at 8 bases. The CDR3 sequence is 17 residues long. J gave up 4 bases and V 4 bases, and 13 bases lay outside the gene matches. Germline loops: CDR1 MGHRA, CDR2 YSYEKL. CDR3 coding DNA: TGCGCCAGCAGCCTCGGAGTGGGCGGGGGGCAAGCAGATACGCAGTATTTT. Amino acid sequence: CASSLGVGGGQADTQYF.

The rearrangement uses TRBV5-1 and TRBJ1-3; no reliable D call. Trimming shortened V by 4 bases and J by 0 bases, and 14 bases separated the two germline ends. The CDR3 sequence is 16 residues long. Per germline, CDR1 SGHRS and CDR2 YFSETQ. The CDR3 DNA is TGCGCCAGCAGCCCTGACACGACGAGCTCTGGAAACACCATATATTTT. Its translation: CASSPDTTSSGNTIYF.

The chain joins TRBV2 to TRBJ1-1, with TRBD1 identical over 7 bases. Trimming took 7 bases from V and 4 from J; bases not matched to a gene: 15. The CDR3 sequence is 16 residues long. Germline V CDR1 and CDR2: SNHLY, FYNNEI. The CDR3 region is CASIGGGWAGGTEAFF. In DNA, the CDR3 is TGTGCCAGCATAGGGGGCGGTTGGGCTGGGGGCACTGAAGCTTTCTTT.

CDR3 residues: CASSLDGNSPLHF. The CDR3 coding sequence is TGTGCCAGCAGTTTAGATGGGAATTCACCCCTCCACTTT. This chain joins TRBV27 and TRBJ1-6, with no clear D. V dropped 2 bases and J dropped 7 bases, with 6 bases sitting between them. CDR1 MNHEY and CDR2 SMNVEV come from the germline V gene (reference sequence). This CDR3 spans 13 amino acids.

This clone was counted between two and nine times. The chain links TRBV7-9 to TRBJ1-1; TRBD1 is a possible D gene (5 bases). The germline gives CDR1 SEHNR, CDR2 FQNEAQ (reference sequence). CDR3 length equals 12 residues. V was pared by 5 bases and J by 1 base, with 5 bases between. CDR3 amino acids: CASSGGNTEAFF. DNA of the CDR3: TGTGCCAGCAGCGGGGGGAACACTGAAGCTTTCTTT. The full variable domain, completed using reference TRBV7-9 and TRBJ1-1, is DTGVSQNPRHKITKRGQNVTFRCDPISEHNRLYWYRQTLGQGPEFLTYFQNEAQLEKSRLLSDRFSAERPKGSFSTLEIQRTEQGDSAMYLCASSGGNTEAFFGQGTRLTVV.

This chain joins TRBV4-3 and TRBJ1-4; D uncertain. Germline V gene lookup returns CDR1 LGHNA and CDR2 YSLEER. V gave up 0 bases and J gave up 8 bases, with 7 bases separating them. This CDR3 region has 13 residues. The DNA for the CDR3 is TGCGCCAGCAGCCAAGATTTTCGGGAAAAACTGTTTTTT. Amino acid sequence: CASSQDFREKLFF.

The chain uses TRBV25-1 and TRBJ2-1; 8 bases agree with TRBD2. CDR1 MGHDK and CDR2 SYGVNS come from the germline V gene. The V gene end was trimmed by 4 bases and the J gene end by 8 bases; junction bases not matched to a gene: 1. The CDR3 sequence is 12 residues long. This CDR3 reads CASSVGGDEQFF. Written as DNA, the CDR3 is TGTGCCAGCAGTGTCGGGGGGGATGAGCAGTTCTTC.

This chain links TRBV12-5 with TRBJ2-6; tentatively, D is TRBD1 (5 bases). The CDR3 has 18 amino acids. Trimming took 5 bases from V and 5 from J, leaving 22 bases between them. Germline assignment: CDR1 LGHNT and CDR2 FRNRAP. The CDR3 region is CASGGSNAGQSRANVLTF. Here the CDR3 DNA reads TGTGCTAGTGGTGGGTCGAATGCAGGACAAAGTCGGGCCAACGTCCTGACTTTC.

The V call is TRBV6-1, the J call TRBJ2-1; TRBD2 matches 7 bases. The junction had 6 bases not matched to a gene; V was cut back by 4 bases and J by 0 bases. The CDR3 has 16 residues. Germline CDR1 and CDR2: MNHNS and SASEGT. Here the CDR3 reads CASSGRAGSSYNEQFF. The CDR3 nucleotides are TGTGCCAGCAGTGGCCGAGCGGGGAGCTCCTACAATGAGCAGTTCTTC.

The chain has TRBV6-4 and TRBJ1-1; tentatively, D is TRBD1 (5 bases). The CDR3 runs 13 residues. Germline V gives CDR1 MRHNA, CDR2 SNTAGT. Trimming removed 0 bases from V and 3 bases from J, with 5 bases in between. The chain's CDR3 is CASSDSGHTEAFF. In DNA form, the CDR3 reads TGTGCCAGCAGTGACTCGGGACACACTGAAGCTTTCTTT.

In DNA, the CDR3 is TGTGCCAGCTCATCGATGGGCGTGGGCTTCCAAGAGACCCAGTACTTC. It specifies CASSSMGVGFQETQYF. This chain joins TRBV18 and TRBJ2-5; D call uncertain. This CDR3 has 16 residues. Per germline, CDR1 KGHSH and CDR2 LQKENI. V lost 5 bases and J lost 1, with 17 bases in between. Full variable domain (remainder filled in from reference TRBV18 and TRBJ2-5): NAGVMQNPRHLVRRRGQEARLRCSPMKGHSHVYWYRQLPEEGLKFMVYLQKENIIDESGMPKERFSAEFPKEGPSILRIQQVVRGDSAAYFCASSSMGVGFQETQYFGPGTRLLVL.

This clone showed up just once. This rearrangement joins TRBV5-1 to TRBJ2-1, with TRBD2 as a possible D gene (6 bases). CDR3 length: 12 amino acids. V lost 0 bases to trimming and J lost 10 bases, with 8 bases between them. Germline CDR1 is SGHRS and CDR2 is YFSETQ. CDR3 sequence (DNA): TGCGCCAGCAGCTTGGGCGGGGTCGAGCAGTTCTTC. As protein: CASSLGGVEQFF.

This chain joins TRBV29-1 and TRBJ2-1, with TRBD2 identical over 8 bases. CDR3 size: 14 residues. From germline, CDR1 is SQVTM and CDR2 ANQGSEA. V shed 6 bases, J shed 1 base, and the junction held 5 bases outside the gene matches. The CDR3 DNA sequence: TGCAGCGTCCGGGAGGGGGGATCCTACAATGAGCAGTTCTTC. Its translation is CSVREGGSYNEQFF.

The rearrangement uses TRBV14 and TRBJ2-5; weak D call: TRBD1 (5 bases). The CDR3 loop spans 12 amino acids. The V gene lost 4 bases and the J gene lost 7 bases, with 10 bases spanning the gap. Germline V gene data show CDR1 as SGHDN and CDR2 as FVKESK. CDR3 nucleotides: TGTGCCAGCAGCCTCATTAGGGGGACCCAGTACTTC. This encodes CASSLIRGTQYF.

J is TRBJ2-5 and V is TRBV5-8; D is possibly TRBD2 (5 bases). The CDR3 loop spans 12 amino acids. The germline V gene has CDR1 SGHTS and CDR2 YDEGEE. The ends were cut back, 2 bases at V and 7 bases at J, with 9 bases in the middle. The CDR3 bases are TGTGCCAGCAGCTTCCTCCGGGGGACCCAGTACTTC. Translation: CASSFLRGTQYF.

This chain connects TRBV5-1 to TRBJ1-2; D perhaps matches TRBD1 (6 bases). Looked up from germline, CDR1 is SGHRS and CDR2 is YFSETQ. Trimming shortened V by 0 bases and J by 3 bases, and 15 bases separated the two germline ends. CDR3 size: 16 residues. CDR3 bases: TGCGCCAGCAGCTTGGCAGGGGCCCTACTGGACTATGGCTACACCTTC. This codes for CASSLAGALLDYGYTF.

The chain recombines TRBV12-5 with TRBJ1-1; D is perhaps TRBD1 (6 bases). Germline loops: CDR1 LGHNT, CDR2 FRNRAP. There are 16 residues in the CDR3. With 1 base removed from V and 1 base from J, the gap between germline ends came to 13 bases. CDR3 in DNA: TGTGCTAGTGGTTTGGCAAACAGGGAATGGAACACTGAAGCTTTCTTT. Translating gives CASGLANREWNTEAFF.

CDR3 in DNA: TGTGCCAGCAGTTACCGGGACAGGGGATCCTACGAGCAGTACTTC. Amino acids: CASSYRDRGSYEQYF. The rearrangement links TRBV6-5 to TRBJ2-7; 10 positions match TRBD1. The CDR3 consists of 15 residues. Germline V lookup: CDR1 MNHEY, CDR2 SVGAGI. Trimming at V came to 2 bases and at J to 1 base, leaving 2 bases not matched to a gene.

The rearrangement joins TRBV19 to TRBJ1-1; D is possibly TRBD1 (5 bases). The CDR3 sequence is 15 residues long. Germline V gene sequence: CDR1 LNHDA, CDR2 SQIVND (reference sequence). V shed 4 bases and J shed 6 bases, with 18 bases lying between them. CDR3 nucleotides: TGTGCCAGTAGTAGGAGGGGCGGGGATGGGGCTGAAGCTTTCTTT. Translating it yields CASSRRGGDGAEAFF. The full variable domain, completed using reference TRBV19 and TRBJ1-1, is DGGITQSPKYLFRKEGQNVTLSCEQNLNHDAMYWYRQDPGQGLRLIYYSQIVNDFQKGDIAEGYSVSREKKESFPLTVTSAQKNPTAFYLCASSRRGGDGAEAFFGQGTRLTVV.

The genes are TRBV6-5 and TRBJ1-1; D is possibly TRBD1 (5 bases). Trimming pared 6 bases from V and 7 bases from J, leaving 18 bases between. Germline loops: CDR1 MNHEY, CDR2 SVGAGI. The CDR3 consists of 14 residues. DNA of the CDR3: TGTGCCAGCAGCCAAGTTGGAGGGGTCGGTGAAGCTTTCTTT. It encodes CASSQVGGVGEAFF.

The V gene is TRBV6-1, the J gene TRBJ1-1; a possible D gene is TRBD1 (5 bases). The V end was cut by 1 base, the J end by 6 bases, with 12 bases between. This CDR3 is 14 amino acids long. CDR1 is MNHNS, CDR2 SASEGT, per germline. The CDR3 DNA reads as TGTGCCAGCAGTGAAGGGGGGGGAGTCGCTGAAGCTTTCTTT. Amino acid sequence: CASSEGGGVAEAFF.